This TCR beta chain appears in the sequencing data of a study of cytomegalovirus exposure and HLA in healthy donors (dated by TCRdb to 2017 to 2019). Looking at the study overall: According to an earlier analysis of 587 of the donors, about 190 million T cells yielded 117 million unique TCR beta sequences and about 300 Gb of sequence data. Class I and class II HLA loci were covered by the typing at four-digit resolution. Because of strong linkage in the cohort, 5 or 6 DR-DQ haplotypes were treated as single units for association and clustering. The T cell repertoires of 666 subjects were profiled by immunosequencing and related to cytomegalovirus serostatus. In a later analysis, previously published TCR beta repertoires from fewer than 750 donors were re-analyzed and high-resolution HLA genotyping was added so that TCR occurrence patterns could be studied. A separate validation cohort of approximately 120 different subjects was used in addition to the 666-subject first cohort. The later analysis used no new phenotypic data to find candidate immune exposures, relying instead on TCR beta sequences and their occurrence across donors. Every discovery cohort repertoire had been produced on one sequencing platform. The study aimed to test whether signatures of past pathogen exposure could be identified by cataloging public T cell receptors. Among approximately 370 genotyped donors of the cohort, an average of around 220,000 unique TCR beta nucleotide sequences was sequenced per donor, of which about 19% were non-productive. Genome-wide SNP genotypes for about 60% of the 666 donors were used in a later genetic analysis, which treated that subset as a discovery cohort. Typing coverage differed by locus: A, B, C, DRB1 and DQB1 were typed in roughly 620-630 donors, DQA1 in about 500, DPA1 in around 600, and DPB1 in approximately 450. An early release that covered some 640 HLA-typed donors contained approximately 300 gigabases of sequencing data and approximately 85 million unique TCR sequences. Of the 398 genotyped donors, 81% fell in the genetic ancestry cluster associated with self-reported Caucasian donors. To predict cytomegalovirus infection status, the study brought together high-throughput TCR immunosequencing, statistical association of individual TCRs with disease status, and machine learning. Donor age, sex, ethnicity and CMV serostatus were collected together with the repertoire data. An earlier analysis of around 580 of the donors used high-throughput TCR beta sequencing to judge whether each TCR beta V gene segment behaved as functional or pseudogenic.

Of note for this clone: Its antigen specificity is not known. Per-base quality was not reported, and no clone a single base away is much larger than it.

Reading from cysteine to phenylalanine, the CDR3 counts 15 amino acids. Left in the record is the CDR3 DNA by itself, 45 bases read in frame from the first base. The cohort comprised approximately 700 healthy bone marrow donors. All cohort members were sampled while nominally healthy, although unrecorded immune exposures were likely present. The donor was CMV seronegative and was included in the group of 352 seronegative cohort members. Every donor gave a peripheral blood sample, and the peripheral blood mononuclear cells from that sample were used for TCR beta sequencing. Genomic DNA extraction from the blood cell samples was performed with the Qiagen DNeasy Blood Extraction Kit. Broader findings and caveats from the paper: In a later analysis, HLA-associated TCR beta chains showed more clonal expansion and lower generation probabilities than non-associated chains that were equally common. In a later analysis, most CMV-associated TCR beta chains were found to appear HLA-restricted, with HLA associations seemingly driven largely by CMV exposure. A further reported finding was that TCR beta sequences accurately predicted the HLA-A and HLA-B alleles for most subjects in the first cohort. Some IMGT-functional V segments, including TRBV6-2 and TRBV6-3, could not be distinguished by the 87-base-pair reads and were therefore excluded. In an earlier analysis of fewer than 700 of the donors, most TCR beta V segments appeared in productive rearrangements about 90% or about 30% of the time, broadly matching IMGT annotations. In both the original and validation cohorts, the classifier was reported to diagnose cytomegalovirus status with high specificity and sensitivity. The presence/absence analyses assumed that sequencing depth was roughly uniform across donors, and that assumption may not be true. Only TCR beta chains were sequenced in this cohort, and the absence of alpha or paired-chain data limited detectable features. The only immune exposure information available for the cohort was CMV serostatus. V-gene and J-gene trimming of TCR beta chains was associated with a missense DCLRE1C variant in a later genetic analysis, and the association was replicated in an independent cohort. Correlated functional status among segregating V segments might reflect linkage disequilibrium, but an unknown experimental factor could not be ruled out. According to a later analysis, parvovirus B19, influenza, CMV and Epstein-Barr virus appeared linked to several top co-occurrence clusters. The study listed 164 TCR beta chains as associated with cytomegalovirus. While some public TCRs were present in many individuals, most TCR sequences turned up only very rarely across donors. Some 15 rarely observed V segments, including chromosome 9 orphons, were excluded from the earlier analysis of approximately 600 of the donors because counts were too low. Compared with the approximately 600-donor mean, donors in an Asian-associated ancestry cluster had fewer N-insertions in productive TCRs, according to a later genetic analysis. A group of highly shared sequence variants was considered likely to be a technical artifact of the sequencing pipeline. Specific HLA alleles were associated with 15,000 to 20,000 TCR beta sequences at a false discovery rate of 0.05 in a later analysis. In a later analysis, TCR association rates were found to vary across HLA loci, with the most associated TCRs seen for DRB1 alleles and the fewest for HLA-C alleles. HLA typing was unavailable for some donors at each locus, so association tests used only the typed subset. When HLA alleles, especially DR and DQ, strongly co-occurred, attributing TCR associations to individual alleles was difficult. In vitro tests confirmed that a few of the cytomegalovirus-associated TCR beta chains recognize cytomegalovirus antigens. The authors suggested that the approach could potentially be generalized to other disease states and immunological phenotypes.

The protocol used for the library was the immunoSEQ multiplex PCR assay. A mixture of 60 forward primers for TCR Vbeta segments and 13 reverse primers for TCR Jbeta segments was used in the multiplex PCR. A multiplex PCR assay on genomic DNA amplified the CDR3 region of rearranged TCR beta genes. The Illumina HiSeq System was used to sequence the amplified TCR beta libraries as 87-base-pair reads. The source study handled its data this way. A later analysis counted tens of millions of unique TCR beta chains across the 550 to 700 repertoires, and 10 million to 11 million of these chains were shared by at least two donors. To remove PCR and sequencing errors, raw reads were error-corrected and collapsed into unique sequences using a nearest-neighbor algorithm that merged closely related sequences. Alignment of CDR3 sequences to IMGT reference sequences was used to assign V, D and J gene segments. For a sequence to be retained, a match of at least six nucleotides to both a V gene segment and a J gene segment was required. Rearrangements were called productive when the CDR3 lacked stop codons and stayed in frame with V and J; all others were non-productive. Following IMGT convention, CDR3 was defined as the stretch from the second conserved V-encoded cysteine up to the conserved J-encoded phenylalanine. The earlier analysis of 587 of the donors excluded sequences that lacked an unambiguous match to a single V gene segment. In an earlier analysis of around 590 of the donors, a V segment was called functional when productive rearrangements were above 56.7%, and segregating when the standard deviation between donors exceeded 5%. A statistical classification framework was built to diagnose cytomegalovirus status from the catalog of TCR beta chain sequences. In a later analysis, TCR nucleotide sequences were compared against IMGT/GENE-DB human TR gene sequences so that V and J genes could be assigned. The TCRdist pipeline was used in a later analysis to assign CDR3 sequences and most-parsimonious VDJ recombination scenarios. In a later analysis, each TCR beta chain was defined by its CDR3 amino acid sequence together with its V-gene family, and reads without a unique V-gene family were excluded. A later analysis removed 600 or so highly shared, low-generation-probability nucleotide sequences to deal with suspected cross-contamination and a sequencing artifact. For each public chain, a later analysis derived a clonal expansion index from normalized ranks of inferred template counts within each repertoire. In a later analysis, generation probabilities were computed with a VDJ recombination model fitted to out-of-frame rearrangements, and the resulting probabilities were checked against IGoR. Hypergeometric tests were used in a later analysis to score TCR-TCR, TCR-HLA and TCR-CMV co-occurrence, with a repertoire-size bias correction applied to the TCR pairs. A later analysis estimated false discovery rates by permuting HLA or CMV assignments 20 times. A later analysis grouped co-occurring TCRs with DBSCAN, adding TCRdist sequence similarity when clustering within HLA-allele-positive subsets. Repertoires with fewer than 30,000 or more than 120,000 public chains were left out of co-occurrence clustering, as were about 5 repertoires with anomalous nucleotide sharing. The table comes from immuneACCESS by way of TCRdb, which keeps in-frame sequences with V and J called. Part of the clones is missing from these tables; in studies checked, under half for an unresolved V gene and the rest for unknown reasons. The DNA gave D and trimming, while V, J and clone size come from that table. Recorded for this sample are about 130,000 clones; 84% of them occurred a single time. The ten largest clones add up to roughly 3% of the sample.

The chain joins TRBV1 to TRBJ1-2; no check of the table's D call, TRBD1, against the DNA was made. TRBV1 constitutes a pseudogene. The source of this sequence is a man in his fifties in good health and CMV-seronegative. The sample was PBMCs. CDR3 reads: CTSSQVQISYYGYTF. The nucleotide sequence reads as follows: TGCACCAGCAGCCAAGTACAGATCTCTTACTATGGCTACACCTTC.